This TCR beta chain was recorded in a study of cytomegalovirus exposure and HLA in healthy donors. Study-wide results and caveats: Per a prior analysis, the majority of TCR beta V segments were productive roughly 90% or roughly 30% of the time. A highly shared variant cluster was judged a likely technical artifact. CMV serostatus alone was available as immune exposure information.

Worth noting for this clone: The antigen is not known.

This CDR3 contains 16 residues. From germline, CDR1 is MNHEY and CDR2 SVGAGI. Trimming removed 2 bases from V and 7 bases from J; junction bases left unmatched: 6. The PCR was carried out with 60 Vbeta primers and 13 Jbeta primers. Clones were read by immunoSEQ multiplex PCR, and TCRdb kept only the in-frame ones, dropping some. The profile shows around 90,000 clones, around nine tenths of them singletons. The sequence came from a man under 40 in good health and CMV-seropositive. Input material: PBMCs. The chain couples TRBV6-5 to TRBJ1-6; 9 nucleotides line up with TRBD1. CDR3 sequence reads: CASSYTTGTGNSPLHF. CDR3 in DNA: TGTGCCAGCAGTTACACCACCGGGACAGGGAATTCACCCCTCCACTTT.